The clone carrying this T cell receptor beta chain came up many times. Its matching antigen is unknown. One entry per CDR3 protein results from TCRdb running MiXCR on the reads. The sample lists fewer than 350,000 distinct CDR3 sequences; more than 8% were seen once. The record originates from a study of T cell repertoires in cytomegalovirus infection. Study summary: Public TCR beta signatures were indicative of both CMV infection and a matching HLA type.

From germline, CDR1 is SGHTA and CDR2 FQGNSA. This CDR3 region has 12 residues. The V end lost 2 bases, the J end lost 5 bases, and 7 bases lay between the germline ends. Study-level points and caveats: HLA-C-restricted CMV clonotypes gave the most frequent clonotype in two of eight donors. Summed public TCR beta family frequency identified CMV carriers bearing the relevant HLA.

The chain joins TRBV7-2 to TRBJ2-7, with D uncertain. Material for sequencing was PBMCs. The origin of this receptor is a human donor in good health (CMV status not recorded). Some clones in this sample may be carry-over from other donors' samples. The CDR3, as DNA: TGTGCCAGCAGCTTAAAAGATCACGAGCAGTACTTC. Amino acid sequence: CASSLKDHEQYF.